A single sample is the source of the 31 T cell receptor beta chains below, sequenced in a study of human T cells and chemical hapten exposure. Indicated time point: pre-sensitization, week 0. Treatment reported: therapeutic diphenylcyclopropenone sensitization with weekly scalp DPC. MiXCR, run by TCRdb on the RACE reads, gives a single entry per CDR3 protein. Altogether under 300,000 distinct CDR3 sequences are present, more than 6.5% being singletons, with the ten largest covering over 2%. The sequences come from whole blood, collected in connection with sensitization to the hapten diphenylcyclopropenone (DPC). The receptors were sampled from a woman aged 40 to 50 with alopecia areata. Some clones in this sample may be carry-over from other donors' samples.

The V and J genes are TRBV20-1 and TRBJ1-2; D ambiguous. V was cut by 5 bases and J by 6 bases, with 13 bases left in between. CDR1 and CDR2 from the germline V gene are DFQATT and SNEGSKA (reference sequence). The CDR3 is 12 amino acids. The CDR3: CSAGLFGDGYTF. The CDR3 DNA sequence: TGCAGTGCTGGGCTGTTCGGGGATGGCTACACCTTC.

The chain recombines TRBV10-3 with TRBJ2-7; 11 bases are a match to TRBD1. V shed 3 bases, J shed 5 bases, and the junction held 3 bases outside the gene matches. CDR1 and CDR2 (germline): ENHRY, SYGVKD. There are 14 residues in the CDR3. DNA for the CDR3: TGTGCCATCAGTGAAAGGACAGGGGGCCACGAGCAGTACTTC. This sequence encodes CAISERTGGHEQYF.

This chain links TRBV7-2 with TRBJ2-1; D not certain. The CDR3 has 14 residues. V lost 5 bases, J lost 5 bases, and 13 bases lay in between. The germline V gene encodes CDR1 SGHTA and CDR2 FQGNSA. CDR3: CASSPPAGHNEQFF. Here the CDR3 DNA reads TGTGCCAGCAGCCCCCCCGCCGGGCACAATGAGCAGTTCTTC.

The genes are TRBV11-3 and TRBJ2-2; D possibly uses TRBD1 or TRBD2 (5 bases each). V dropped 5 bases and J dropped 7 bases, with 14 bases sitting between them. Looked up from germline, CDR1 is SGHNT and CDR2 is YENEEA. This CDR3 comprises 14 residues. The CDR3 region is CASSRGAQLGELFF. CDR3 bases: TGTGCCAGCAGCCGAGGGGCGCAGCTCGGGGAGCTGTTTTTT.

This clonotype occurred a few times. CDR3 protein: CASSLSDRVLEQYF. The CDR3 DNA is TGTGCCAGCAGTTTATCCGACAGGGTGTTGGAGCAGTACTTC. This rearrangement joins TRBV28 to TRBJ2-7; 7 nucleotides align to TRBD1. Losses at the gene ends were 1 base for V and 7 bases for J; bases not matched to a gene: 7. The CDR3 has 14 residues. Germline CDR1 reads MDHEN; CDR2 reads SYDVKM.

This clonotype was found many times. V and J are TRBV20-1 and TRBJ1-2, with 7 nucleotides matching TRBD1. The J segment lost 2 bases and the V segment lost 0 bases, leaving 3 bases of the junction unmatched. The CDR3 runs 14 residues. Germline CDR1 reads DFQATT; CDR2 reads SNEGSKA (reference sequence). The CDR3 protein is CSARDARGNYGYTF. In DNA, the CDR3 is TGCAGTGCTAGAGATGCCAGGGGGAACTATGGCTACACCTTC.

This clonotype was counted many times. The V gene is TRBV27, the J gene TRBJ2-2; 8 bases are shared with TRBD1. Losses at the gene ends were 7 bases for V and 5 bases for J; bases not matched to a gene: 9. CDR3 length equals 15 residues. Germline CDR1 reads MNHEY; CDR2 reads SMNVEV (reference sequence). The CDR3 DNA sequence: TGTGCCAGCATTGCATCGTGGACAGGGACCGGGGAGCTGTTTTTT. This gives the protein CASIASWTGTGELFF.

This clonotype showed up just a few times. The rearrangement uses TRBV7-2 and TRBJ2-1; a weak D match, TRBD2 (5 bases). Germline CDR1 reads SGHTA; CDR2 reads FQGNSA. The germline V and J ends were trimmed by 4 bases and 5 bases, with 9 bases remaining between them. CDR3 size: 13 residues. The CDR3 DNA follows: TGTGCCAGCAGCTCCGGACTGGACAATGAGCAGTTCTTC. Translation: CASSSGLDNEQFF.

This clonotype was seen ten or more times. This CDR3 is CASSERVGEGTEAFF. In nucleotides, the CDR3 is TGTGCCAGCAGTGAACGGGTAGGGGAGGGCACTGAAGCTTTCTTT. V is TRBV6-1 and J is TRBJ1-1, with D tentatively TRBD1 (5 bases). CDR1 MNHNS and CDR2 SASEGT come from the germline V gene. V lost 2 bases to trimming and J lost 4 bases, with 14 bases between them. This CDR3 has 15 amino acids.

This clonotype was counted between two and nine times. V gene TRBV6-2 or TRBV6-3 combines with J gene TRBJ2-1; no reliable D call. CDR3 length: 14 amino acids. Germline lookup yields CDR1 MNHEY and CDR2 SVGEGT. The V gene lost 7 bases and the J gene lost 0 bases, with 10 bases spanning the gap. The CDR3 DNA reads TGTGCCAGCACCCGGGCTGCCTCCTACAATGAGCAGTTCTTC. Protein product: CASTRAASYNEQFF.

This clonotype occurred many times. This chain links TRBV12-3 or TRBV12-4 with TRBJ1-4; TRBD1 aligns across 9 bases. CDR3 length equals 16 residues. J lost 8 bases, V lost 5 bases, and 12 bases had no gene match. CDR3 region: CASSPTLGQGQEKLFF. CDR3 coding DNA: TGTGCCAGCAGTCCTACCCTGGGACAGGGCCAGGAAAAACTGTTTTTT.

This clonotype was counted at least ten times. This chain uses TRBV29-1 with TRBJ1-1; TRBD1 agrees at 7 bases. Trimming at V came to 1 base and at J to 9 bases, leaving 11 bases not matched to a gene. The CDR3 has 14 amino acids. Germline V CDR1 and CDR2: SQVTM, ANQGSEA. CDR3 residues: CSVEGGQTQGKAFF. CDR3 DNA sequence: TGCAGCGTTGAAGGGGGACAGACTCAAGGAAAAGCTTTCTTT.

The chain couples TRBV5-1 to TRBJ1-4; D perhaps matches TRBD1 (5 bases). Germline V gene data show CDR1 as SGHRS and CDR2 as YFSETQ. The V end was cut by 6 bases, the J end by 2 bases, with 11 bases between. The CDR3 has 14 amino acids. The CDR3 DNA follows: TGCGCCAGCAAGAGACGGGGGACTAATGAAAAACTGTTTTTT. Translated, it gives CASKRRGTNEKLFF. Full variable domain (outside the CDR3, taken from reference TRBV5-1 and TRBJ1-4): KAGVTQTPRYLIKTRGQQVTLSCSPISGHRSVSWYQQTPGQGLQFLFEYFSETQRNKGNFPGRFSGRQFSNSRSEMNVSTLELGDSALYLCASKRRGTNEKLFFGSGTQLSVL.

This clonotype was observed a few times. CDR3 bases: TGCAGTGCCCCCGGGACTAGCGGGAGTTACGAGCAGTACTTC. Amino acids: CSAPGTSGSYEQYF. This chain links TRBV20-1 with TRBJ2-7; 14 bases align to TRBD2. CDR1 DFQATT and CDR2 SNEGSKA come from the germline V gene (reference sequence). This CDR3 has 14 residues. Trimming cost V 6 bases and J 4 bases; bases outside gene matches: 5.

This clonotype came up a few times. This chain links TRBV6-5 with TRBJ1-3; TRBD1 matches at 7 bases. V was pared by 5 bases and J by 0 bases, with 13 bases of the junction left unmatched. Germline V gives CDR1 MNHEY, CDR2 SVGAGI. The CDR3 length is 18 residues. Here the CDR3 DNA reads TGTGCCAGCAGTCCCGACGGGACAGCGACACTCTCTGGAAACACCATATATTTT. Protein: CASSPDGTATLSGNTIYF.

This clonotype was seen a handful of times. V is TRBV7-2 and J is TRBJ1-4; TRBD1 matches 8 bases. CDR1 and CDR2 (germline): SGHTA, FQGNSA. V shed 0 bases, J shed 1 base, and the junction held 4 bases outside the gene matches. The CDR3 extends over 17 amino acids. The DNA for the CDR3 is TGTGCCAGCAGCTTAGCGGCCAGGGGGCAAACTAATGAAAAACTGTTTTTT. Its protein product is CASSLAARGQTNEKLFF.

This rearrangement joins TRBV4-2 to TRBJ2-3; D unresolved. The CDR3 is 13 residues long. V gave up 0 bases and J gave up 1 base, with 2 bases separating them. CDR1 LGHNA and CDR2 YNFKEQ come from the germline V gene. CDR3 DNA: TGTGCCAGCAGCCAAGATTGCACAGATACGCAGTATTTT. This gives the protein CASSQDCTDTQYF.

This clonotype was recorded a few times. The chain joins TRBV7-8 to TRBJ2-1, with a tentative D call TRBD1 (6 bases). The CDR3 totals 15 residues. In germline, CDR1 is SGHVS, CDR2 FQNEAQ. The V end was cut by 4 bases, the J end by 4 bases, with 14 bases between. CDR3 sequence: CASSSSGHFYNEQFF. CDR3 DNA sequence: TGTGCCAGCAGCTCGTCGGGACATTTTTACAATGAGCAGTTCTTC.

This clonotype was seen only a few times. This chain links TRBV18 with TRBJ2-5; unclear D gene. The CDR3 covers 13 residues. Trimming cost V 0 bases and J 2 bases, with 4 bases left between them. CDR1 and CDR2 from the germline V gene are KGHSH and LQKENI. CDR3 coding DNA: TGTGCCAGCTCACCACCAGCTCAAGAGACCCAGTACTTC. The encoded protein is CASSPPAQETQYF.

The table lists this clonotype with a few counts. V is TRBV7-2 and J is TRBJ1-1; D ambiguous. Germline V gene sequence: CDR1 SGHTA, CDR2 FQGNSA. The germline V and J ends were trimmed by 2 bases and 3 bases, with 10 bases remaining between them. The CDR3 runs 14 residues. The CDR3 region is CASSLRVRDTEAFF. The CDR3 DNA follows: TGTGCCAGCAGCTTAAGGGTGAGGGACACTGAAGCTTTCTTT. The full variable domain, its missing parts supplied by reference TRBV7-2 and TRBJ1-1, is GAGVSQSPSNKVTEKGKDVELRCDPISGHTALYWYRQSLGQGLEFLIYFQGNSAPDKSGLPSDRFSAERTGGSVSTLTIQRTQQEDSAVYLCASSLRVRDTEAFFGQGTRLTVV.

Many counts were recorded for this clonotype. Here the CDR3 reads CATSLGVYNEQFF. CDR3 sequence (DNA): TGCGCCACCTCTTTGGGGGTTTACAATGAGCAGTTCTTC. The genes are TRBV10-2 and TRBJ2-1; TRBD1 or TRBD2 may be the D gene (5 bases each). The CDR3 has 13 residues. Germline V gene lookup returns CDR1 WSHSY and CDR2 SAAADI. Trimming removed 10 bases at V and 4 bases at J, with 14 bases between.

V is TRBV18 and J is TRBJ1-4; maybe TRBD1 (5 bases). Germline CDR1 reads KGHSH; CDR2 reads LQKENI. There are 13 residues in the CDR3. V was trimmed by 6 bases and J by 8 bases, leaving 13 bases between them. CDR3 DNA sequence: TGTGCCAGCTCCCCTGGGACGGAGGAAAAACTGTTTTTT. Its translation: CASSPGTEEKLFF.

The J gene is TRBJ1-1, the V gene TRBV29-1, with a possible D match to TRBD1 (5 bases). In germline, CDR1 is SQVTM, CDR2 ANQGSEA. V was pared by 3 bases and J by 1 base, with 6 bases between. This CDR3 has 12 amino acids. CDR3 amino acids: CSVEQGNTEAFF. CDR3 DNA: TGCAGCGTTGAGCAGGGGAACACTGAAGCTTTCTTT.

The sample holds many counts of this clonotype. This rearrangement joins TRBV9 to TRBJ1-5; tentatively, D is TRBD1 (5 bases). Germline V lookup: CDR1 SGDLS, CDR2 YYNGEE. The CDR3 is made up of 14 amino acids. Between the trimmed V and J ends, which lost 0 bases and 9 bases, there was a span of 13 bases. The CDR3 nucleotides read TGTGCCAGCAGCGTAGCGTCAGGGCCAGGGCCCCAGCATTTT. Amino acid sequence: CASSVASGPGPQHF.

CDR3 in DNA: TGTGCCAGCAGTTCGGGACAGGTCGAGACCCAGTACTTC. Translating it yields CASSSGQVETQYF. This chain uses TRBV27 with TRBJ2-5; 8 bases agree with TRBD1. From germline, CDR1 is MNHEY and CDR2 SMNVEV (reference sequence). CDR3 size: 13 residues. V was pared by 4 bases and J by 5 bases, with 3 bases of the junction left unmatched.

V usage is TRBV12-5 and J usage is TRBJ1-1; 8 bases are shared with TRBD1. The ends lost 1 base at V and 1 base at J; junction bases unmatched: 8. The germline gives CDR1 LGHNT, CDR2 FRNRAP. CDR3 size: 17 residues. CDR3 residues: CASGLAFRTGPNTEAFF. DNA for the CDR3: TGTGCTAGTGGTTTGGCCTTCAGGACAGGGCCGAACACTGAAGCTTTCTTT.

In this sample, this clonotype turned up a few times. At one boundary the junction diverges from the germline segment, which might be a read error. The gene calls are TRBV7-7 and TRBJ2-1; 9 positions match TRBD2. Germline V gene lookup returns CDR1 SSHAT and CDR2 FNYEAQ (reference sequence). The CDR3 extends over 14 amino acids. CDR3 DNA sequence: TGTGCTAGCAGCTTTCAAAGCGGGGGGAGTGAGCAGTTCTTC. Protein: CASSFQSGGSEQFF.

This sequence joins TRBV7-9 and TRBJ1-4; 8 nucleotides match TRBD1. CDR3 size: 15 residues. The germline gives CDR1 SEHNR, CDR2 FQNEAQ (reference sequence). The V segment lost 4 bases and the J segment 3 bases; nucleotides outside the gene matches: 4. In DNA form, the CDR3 reads TGTGCCAGCAGCTCCAGGGGGCTAGCTAATGAAAAACTGTTTTTT. It encodes CASSSRGLANEKLFF.

A few counts support this clonotype. V usage is TRBV7-2 and J usage is TRBJ2-2; no clear D. Looked up from germline, CDR1 is SGHTA and CDR2 is FQGNSA. The CDR3 loop spans 16 amino acids. V lost 3 bases and J 4 bases, leaving 15 bases between the germline ends. The CDR3 DNA reads as TGTGCCAGCAGCTTCGGAGTCAGAAGCAGCACCGGGGAGCTGTTTTTT. As protein: CASSFGVRSSTGELFF.

The chain links TRBV7-6 to TRBJ2-1; D uncertain. This CDR3 comprises 14 residues. CDR1 is SGHVS, CDR2 FNYEAQ, per germline. Trimming shortened V by 5 bases and J by 3 bases, and 11 bases separated the two germline ends. CDR3 sequence (DNA): TGTGCCAGCAGCCCAACCGACGGCTACAATGAGCAGTTCTTC. It encodes CASSPTDGYNEQFF.

The chain recombines TRBV20-1 with TRBJ2-7; 7 nucleotides align to TRBD1. Germline lookup yields CDR1 DFQATT and CDR2 SNEGSKA (reference sequence). This CDR3 region has 13 residues. With V trimmed by 3 bases and J by 3 bases, 5 bases remained unmatched. CDR3 in amino acids: CSASPGTDYEQYF. In DNA, the CDR3 is TGCAGTGCTAGCCCCGGGACAGACTACGAGCAGTACTTC.